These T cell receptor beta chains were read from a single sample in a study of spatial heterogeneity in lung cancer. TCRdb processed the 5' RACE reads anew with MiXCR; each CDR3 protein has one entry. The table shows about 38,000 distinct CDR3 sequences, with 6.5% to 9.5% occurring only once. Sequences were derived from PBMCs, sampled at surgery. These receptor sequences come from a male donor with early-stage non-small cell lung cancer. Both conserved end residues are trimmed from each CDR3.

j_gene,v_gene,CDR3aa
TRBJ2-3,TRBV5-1,ASSLFGPTSGGATDTQY
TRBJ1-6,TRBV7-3,ASSLGRSNSPLH
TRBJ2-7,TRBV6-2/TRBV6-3,ASSWTYEQY
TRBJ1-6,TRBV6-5,ASRTGRSPLH
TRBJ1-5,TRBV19,ASTTGGSLAPQH
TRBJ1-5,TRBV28,ASSLGYQPQH
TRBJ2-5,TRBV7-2,ASSLLSSGVQETQY
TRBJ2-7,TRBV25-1,ASSGTPGEQY
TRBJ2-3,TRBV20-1,SARVAAGVDTQY
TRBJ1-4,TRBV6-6,ASSYSQGEEKLF
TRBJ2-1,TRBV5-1,ASSPGGLAGVTPF
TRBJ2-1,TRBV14,ASSPPAGVEQF
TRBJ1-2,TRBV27,ASSPGHQWGYT
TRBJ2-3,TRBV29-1,SVEQWEVNTDTQY
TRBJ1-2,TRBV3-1,ASSQGLVGQGDGYT
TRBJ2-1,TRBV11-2,ASSFDRGTSVPNEQF
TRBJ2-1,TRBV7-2,ASSLGGVAEQF
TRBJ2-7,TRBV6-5,ASSYSGQGAWEQY
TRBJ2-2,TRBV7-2,AGSLRREGTGELF
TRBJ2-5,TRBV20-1,SARGYWGEETQY
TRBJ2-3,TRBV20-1,STSVREIGTDTQY
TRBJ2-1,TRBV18,ASSPLGGSYNEQF
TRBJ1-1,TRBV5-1,ASSLSQETEAF
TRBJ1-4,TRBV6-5,ASSYLYRGRGKLF
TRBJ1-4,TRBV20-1,SAFDAGGDGEKLF
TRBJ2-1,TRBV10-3,AIGTSGRDKQF
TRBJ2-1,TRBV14,ASRQGLAGGNEQF
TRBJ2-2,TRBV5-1,ASGFGTGELF
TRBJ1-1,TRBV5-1,ASSLVGVSEAF
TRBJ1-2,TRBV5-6,ASSGEIHYGYT
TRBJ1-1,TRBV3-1,ASSQELSYGLNTEAF
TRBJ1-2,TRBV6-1,ASRNYGYT